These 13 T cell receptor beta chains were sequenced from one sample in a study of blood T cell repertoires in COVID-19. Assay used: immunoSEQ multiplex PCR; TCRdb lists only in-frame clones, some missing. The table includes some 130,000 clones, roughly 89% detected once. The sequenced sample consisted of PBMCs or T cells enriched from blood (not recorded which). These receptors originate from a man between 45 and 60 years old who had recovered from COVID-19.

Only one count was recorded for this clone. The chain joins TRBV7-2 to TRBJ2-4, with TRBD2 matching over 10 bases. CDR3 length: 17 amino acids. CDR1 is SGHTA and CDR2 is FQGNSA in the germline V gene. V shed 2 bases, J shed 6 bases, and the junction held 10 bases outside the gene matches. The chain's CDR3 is CASSLRSLAGDLNIQYF. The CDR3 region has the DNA TGTGCCAGCAGCTTAAGGTCGCTAGCGGGGGACCTAAACATTCAGTACTTC.

CDR3 nucleotides: TGTGCCAGCAGCCAGGAGACTAGCGGGGTATCAGATACGCAGTATTTT. Its protein is CASSQETSGVSDTQYF. The rearrangement joins TRBV4-2 to TRBJ2-3; 11 nucleotides line up with TRBD2. Germline V gene data show CDR1 as LGHNA and CDR2 as YNFKEQ. This CDR3 has 16 amino acids. The V segment lost 3 bases and the J segment 4 bases; nucleotides outside the gene matches: 6.

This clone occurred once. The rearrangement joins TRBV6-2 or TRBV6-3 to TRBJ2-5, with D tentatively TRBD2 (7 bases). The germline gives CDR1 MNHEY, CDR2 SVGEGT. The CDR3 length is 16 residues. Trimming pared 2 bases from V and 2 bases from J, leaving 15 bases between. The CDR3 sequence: CASSYGGARFQETQYF. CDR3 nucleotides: TGTGCCAGCAGTTACGGGGGGGCGAGATTTCAAGAGACCCAGTACTTC.

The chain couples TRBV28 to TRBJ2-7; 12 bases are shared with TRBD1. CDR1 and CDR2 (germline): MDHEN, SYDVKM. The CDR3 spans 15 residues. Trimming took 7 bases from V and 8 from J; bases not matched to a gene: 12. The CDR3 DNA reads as TGTGCCAGCAAGGGTCCCGGGACAGGGGGCGCAAAGCAGTACTTC. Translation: CASKGPGTGGAKQYF.

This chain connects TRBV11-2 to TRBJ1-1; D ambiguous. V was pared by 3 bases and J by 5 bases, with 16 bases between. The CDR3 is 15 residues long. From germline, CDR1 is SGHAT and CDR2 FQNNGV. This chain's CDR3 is CASSFENGVATEAFF. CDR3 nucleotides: TGTGCCAGCAGCTTTGAAAACGGTGTTGCGACTGAAGCTTTCTTT.

CDR3 residues: CASSSRQGRIDSNQPQHF. CDR3 bases: TGTGCCAGCAGCTCCCGACAGGGCCGGATCGATAGCAATCAGCCCCAGCATTTT. The chain combines TRBV5-5 with TRBJ1-5, with 7 bases aligning to TRBD1. Per germline, CDR1 SGHKS and CDR2 YYEKEE (reference sequence). The CDR3 has 18 amino acids. V lost 3 bases and J lost 0; bases outside the gene matches: 12. Drawing the rest from reference TRBV5-5 and TRBJ1-5, the complete variable domain is DAGVTQSPTHLIKTRGQQVTLRCSPISGHKSVSWYQQVLGQGPQFIFQYYEKEERGRGNFPDRFSARQFPNYSSELNVNALLLGDSALYLCASSSRQGRIDSNQPQHFGDGTRLSIL.

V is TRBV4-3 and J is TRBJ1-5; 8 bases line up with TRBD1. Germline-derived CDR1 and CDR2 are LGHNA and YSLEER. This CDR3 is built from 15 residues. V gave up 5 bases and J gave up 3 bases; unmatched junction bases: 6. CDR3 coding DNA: TGCGCCAGCAGCGAGGACAGGGCAAACAATCAGCCCCAGCATTTT. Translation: CASSEDRANNQPQHF.

The CDR3 DNA sequence: TGTGCCAGCAGCTCCAGGGGTCGTCCCGAAGCTTTCTTT. Translation: CASSSRGRPEAFF. The rearrangement uses TRBV9 and TRBJ1-1; D perhaps matches TRBD1 (6 bases). CDR1 is SGDLS, CDR2 YYNGEE, per germline. CDR3 length: 13 residues. Trimming shortened V by 4 bases and J by 8 bases, and 15 bases separated the two germline ends.

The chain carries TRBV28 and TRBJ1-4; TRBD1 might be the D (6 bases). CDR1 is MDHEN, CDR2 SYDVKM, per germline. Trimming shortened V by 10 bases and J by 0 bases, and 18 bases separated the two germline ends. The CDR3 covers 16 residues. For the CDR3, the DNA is TGTGCCACTTCGAGGGGGGGAGGTGCAACTAATGAAAAACTGTTTTTT. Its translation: CATSRGGGATNEKLFF.

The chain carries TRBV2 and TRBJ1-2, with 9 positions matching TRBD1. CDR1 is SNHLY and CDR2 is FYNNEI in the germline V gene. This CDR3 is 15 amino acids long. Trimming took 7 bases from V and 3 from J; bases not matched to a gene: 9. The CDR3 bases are TGTGCCAGCATACCGGGACAGGGATTATACTATGGCTACACCTTC. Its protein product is CASIPGQGLYYGYTF.

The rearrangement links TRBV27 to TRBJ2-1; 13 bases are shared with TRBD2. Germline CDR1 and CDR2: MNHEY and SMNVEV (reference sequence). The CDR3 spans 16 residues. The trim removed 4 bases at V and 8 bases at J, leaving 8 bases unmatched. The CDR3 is CASSSRTSGRDDEQFF. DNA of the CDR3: TGTGCCAGCAGTTCCCGGACTAGCGGGAGAGATGATGAGCAGTTCTTC.

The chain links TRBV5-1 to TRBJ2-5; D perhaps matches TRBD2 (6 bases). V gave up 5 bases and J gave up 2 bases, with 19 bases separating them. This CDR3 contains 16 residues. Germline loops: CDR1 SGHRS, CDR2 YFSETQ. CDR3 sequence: CASRLGVEGTQETQYF. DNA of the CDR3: TGCGCCAGCAGGTTAGGGGTGGAGGGCACGCAAGAGACCCAGTACTTC. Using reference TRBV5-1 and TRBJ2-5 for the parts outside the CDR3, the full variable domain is KAGVTQTPRYLIKTRGQQVTLSCSPISGHRSVSWYQQTPGQGLQFLFEYFSETQRNKGNFPGRFSGRQFSNSRSEMNVSTLELGDSALYLCASRLGVEGTQETQYFGPGTRLLVL.

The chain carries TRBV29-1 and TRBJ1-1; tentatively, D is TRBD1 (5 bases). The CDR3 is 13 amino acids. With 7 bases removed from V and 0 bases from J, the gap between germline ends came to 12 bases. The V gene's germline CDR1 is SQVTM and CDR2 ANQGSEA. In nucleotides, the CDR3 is TGCAGCGGTGGGCAGGGATTGAACACTGAAGCTTTCTTT. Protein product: CSGGQGLNTEAFF.